These T cell receptor beta chains were read from a single sample in a study of beta chain features in type 1 diabetes. Profiled with immunoSEQ multiplex PCR; TCRdb holds only in-frame clones, not every one. The profile shows approximately 160,000 clones, approximately 8.1% of them singletons. Sequencing was carried out using central memory CD4+ T cells from blood. The receptors shown here come from a man younger than 30 in good health. Each CDR3 is given with its conserved first and last residue. D genes are given only for firm matches. Size is omitted from some rows. Given values are once, few, many or a class for expanded clones.

D gene,V gene,J gene,clone size,CDR3 protein,CDR3 DNA
NA,TRBV7-2,TRBJ2-7,few,CASSLSGPVPGEQYF,TGTGCCAGCAGCCTCTCAGGTCCTGTCCCCGGCGAGCAGTACTTC
NA,TRBV30,TRBJ1-4,few,CAWRVGVREKLFF,TGTGCCTGGAGGGTCGGGGTTCGGGAAAAACTGTTTTTT
NA,TRBV18,TRBJ1-2,few,CASSTEAGYGYTF,TGTGCCAGCTCCACTGAGGCGGGCTATGGCTACACCTTC
NA,TRBV15,TRBJ1-5,few,CATSLRQDQPQHF,TGTGCCACCAGCCTTAGACAGGATCAGCCCCAGCATTTT
NA,TRBV11-1,TRBJ1-2,few,CASSFDSTYGYTF,TGTGCCAGCAGCTTTGACAGCACCTATGGCTACACCTTC
TRBD2,TRBV4-2,TRBJ2-3,few,CASSQGAGGRADTQYF,TGTGCCAGCAGCCAGGGAGCGGGAGGGAGGGCAGATACGCAGTATTTT
NA,TRBV5-6,TRBJ1-2,few,CASSLDSWGYTF,TGTGCCAGCAGCTTGGACAGCTGGGGCTACACCTTC
NA,TRBV7-2,TRBJ2-2,few,CASSRQAGTNTGELFF,TGTGCCAGCAGCCGCCAAGCAGGGACGAACACCGGGGAGCTGTTTTTT
TRBD2,TRBV15,TRBJ2-1,few,CATSKAGANREQFF,TGTGCCACCAGCAAAGCGGGGGCGAACCGGGAGCAGTTCTTC
NA,TRBV30,TRBJ1-1,many,CAWRTDRNTEAFF,TGTGCCTGGAGGACTGACAGGAACACTGAAGCTTTCTTT
TRBD2,TRBV15,TRBJ2-2,few,CATSRGTSGRVIPGELFF,TGTGCCACCAGCAGAGGGACTAGCGGGAGGGTGATACCCGGGGAGCTGTTTTTT
TRBD1,TRBV15,TRBJ1-1,NA,CATSTRTGALLMAFF,TGTGCCACCAGCACCCGCACAGGGGCGCTACTTATGGCTTTCTTT
NA,TRBV29-1,TRBJ1-5,NA,CSVVTGSQPQHF,TGCAGCGTAGTAACAGGGAGTCAGCCCCAGCATTTT
NA,TRBV7-9,TRBJ2-5,many,CASSSSRGSQETQYF,TGTGCCAGCAGCTCCTCTCGGGGTTCGCAAGAGACCCAGTACTTC
TRBD1,TRBV4-3,TRBJ1-4,many,CASSPTGGSEKLFF,TGCGCCAGCAGCCCGACAGGGGGCTCCGAAAAACTGTTTTTT
NA,TRBV7-2,TRBJ2-3,few,CASSPRAMSRAVLGAQYF,TGTGCCAGCAGCCCCCGAGCTATGTCGCGGGCGGTACTTGGGGCGCAGTATTTT
TRBD1,TRBV7-3,TRBJ1-5,few,CASSLRQGAGQPQHF,TGTGCCAGCAGCTTAAGACAGGGGGCAGGGCAGCCCCAGCATTTT
TRBD2,TRBV7-7,TRBJ2-2,NA,CASSPRTSGALGELFF,TGTGCTAGCAGCCCCCGGACTAGCGGGGCCCTCGGGGAGCTGTTTTTT
TRBD1,TRBV5-5,TRBJ2-1,NA,CASSPGGTGRGNEQFF,TGTGCCAGCAGCCCCGGAGGGACAGGGAGAGGGAATGAGCAGTTCTTC
NA,TRBV30,TRBJ1-2,NA,CAWGGFEGSRGYTF,TGTGCCTGGGGGGGGTTTGAGGGGTCTCGGGGCTACACCTTC
NA,TRBV6-1,TRBJ2-1,few,CASSEYIRGEQFF,TGTGCCAGCAGTGAATACATTAGGGGTGAGCAGTTCTTC
NA,TRBV9,TRBJ2-5,few,CASSVGSREQETQYF,TGTGCCAGCAGCGTAGGGTCGAGGGAACAAGAGACCCAGTACTTC
NA,TRBV4-1,TRBJ1-6,NA,CASSYQMSSYNSPLHF,TGCGCCAGCAGCTACCAAATGAGCTCCTATAATTCACCCCTCCACTTT
NA,TRBV7-3,TRBJ2-7,NA,CASSLSLQGEQYF,TGTGCCAGCAGCTTAAGTCTACAGGGTGAGCAGTACTTC
TRBD1,TRBV6-5,TRBJ2-3,NA,CASSYSWDSLNTQYF,TGTGCCAGCAGTTACTCATGGGACAGCCTCAATACGCAGTATTTT
NA,TRBV9,TRBJ1-1,NA,CASSADRGLYTEAFF,TGTGCCAGCAGCGCGGACAGAGGGCTGTACACTGAAGCTTTCTTT
TRBD1,TRBV5-1,TRBJ2-6,NA,CASISGTGARSGANVLTF,TGCGCCAGCATCTCTGGGACAGGGGCACGATCTGGGGCCAACGTCCTGACTTTC
TRBD1,TRBV5-1,TRBJ2-6,NA,CASSRTGSTGANVLTF,TGCGCCAGCAGCCGGACAGGATCTACCGGGGCCAACGTCCTGACTTTC
TRBD2,TRBV25-1,TRBJ2-7,NA,CASSEYGGRAEYF,TGTGCCAGCAGTGAATATGGCGGGAGGGCCGAGTACTTC
NA,TRBV9,TRBJ2-1,few,CASNGGDGSPNEQFF,TGTGCCAGCAACGGAGGGGACGGGTCTCCCAATGAGCAGTTCTTC
NA,TRBV19,TRBJ2-5,few,CASSLGLRETQYF,TGTGCCAGTAGTCTGGGCCTCCGGGAGACCCAGTACTTC
NA,TRBV14,TRBJ1-2,many,CASSQNMRDGYTF,TGTGCCAGCAGCCAAAATATGAGAGATGGCTACACCTTC
NA,TRBV6-1,TRBJ2-5,few,CASSSASKGETQYF,TGTGCCAGCAGTAGTGCATCTAAGGGGGAGACCCAGTACTTC
TRBD1,TRBV12-5,TRBJ1-1,NA,CASGLARNRGQGNTEAFF,TGTGCTAGTGGTTTGGCCCGGAACAGGGGGCAAGGTAACACTGAAGCTTTCTTT
TRBD1,TRBV28,TRBJ2-4,few,CASSFFGQVAIQYF,TGTGCCAGCAGTTTCTTCGGACAGGTGGCCATTCAGTACTTC
NA,TRBV2,TRBJ2-1,few,CASRLGSYNEQFF,TGTGCCAGCAGGCTAGGATCCTACAATGAGCAGTTCTTC
NA,TRBV19,TRBJ1-5,few,CASSRGQGLIQPQHF,TGTGCCAGTAGTAGGGGCCAGGGTCTTATTCAGCCCCAGCATTTT
NA,TRBV10-3,TRBJ1-1,NA,CAIGERVNTEAFF,TGTGCCATCGGAGAGAGAGTGAACACTGAAGCTTTCTTT
NA,TRBV14,TRBJ1-2,many,CASSWTSSGYTF,TGTGCCAGCAGCTGGACTAGCTCTGGCTACACCTTC
TRBD1,TRBV30,TRBJ2-7,few,CAWSATGGREQYF,TGTGCCTGGAGTGCTACAGGGGGTCGCGAGCAGTACTTC
NA,TRBV30,TRBJ1-1,many,CAWSLGPTEAFF,TGTGCCTGGAGTCTCGGTCCCACTGAAGCTTTCTTT
NA,TRBV7-9,TRBJ1-1,few,CASRPVDTNTEAFF,TGTGCCAGCCGTCCGGTAGACACGAACACTGAAGCTTTCTTT
TRBD2,TRBV5-6,TRBJ2-3,few,CASSPGLAGGIDTQYF,TGTGCCAGCAGCCCGGGACTAGCGGGGGGTATAGATACGCAGTATTTT
TRBD1,TRBV5-1,TRBJ1-4,few,CASSPGDRGQVEKLFF,TGCGCCAGCAGCCCCGGGGACAGGGGGCAGGTTGAAAAACTGTTTTTT
NA,TRBV9,TRBJ2-1,few,CASSPHREETYNEQFF,TGTGCCAGCAGCCCCCACAGGGAAGAGACCTACAATGAGCAGTTCTTC
TRBD1,TRBV7-2,TRBJ1-2,few,CASSLTGGAGYGYTF,TGTGCCAGCAGCTTAACAGGGGGCGCTGGCTATGGCTACACCTTC
NA,TRBV10-3,TRBJ2-1,few,CAISESLQANEQFF,TGTGCCATCAGTGAGTCCTTACAGGCTAATGAGCAGTTCTTC
TRBD1,TRBV5-1,TRBJ1-1,NA,CASGILQGANTEAFF,TGCGCCAGCGGAATTCTTCAGGGGGCGAACACTGAAGCTTTCTTT
TRBD2,TRBV5-1,TRBJ2-7,few,CASSPGTSGYEQYF,TGCGCCAGCAGCCCCGGGACTAGCGGCTACGAGCAGTACTTC
TRBD1,TRBV29-1,TRBJ1-5,few,CSVADRDEAQPQHF,TGCAGCGTTGCCGACAGGGACGAAGCGCAGCCCCAGCATTTT
TRBD1,TRBV6-5,TRBJ2-7,many,CASSRTGGSYEQYF,TGTGCCAGCAGTCGGACAGGGGGCTCCTACGAGCAGTACTTC
TRBD1,TRBV27,TRBJ1-2,NA,CASSLAGQAFYGYTF,TGTGCCAGCAGTTTAGCGGGACAGGCTTTTTATGGCTACACCTTC
NA,TRBV15,TRBJ2-7,NA,CATSRERPSYEQYF,TGTGCCACCAGCAGAGAAAGGCCTAGCTACGAGCAGTACTTC
NA,TRBV5-8,TRBJ2-3,few,CASSLGGDTQYF,TGTGCCAGCAGCTTGGGAGGAGATACGCAGTATTTT
TRBD1,TRBV5-5,TRBJ2-2,few,CASSYRGIGELFF,TGTGCCAGCAGTTACAGGGGGATCGGGGAGCTGTTTTTT
TRBD1,TRBV6-6,TRBJ1-5,few,CASSYDRGGNQPQHF,TGTGCCAGCAGCTACGACAGGGGTGGCAATCAGCCCCAGCATTTT
NA,TRBV28,TRBJ1-5,few,CASSLGGSNQPQHF,TGTGCCAGCAGTTTAGGGGGGAGCAATCAGCCCCAGCATTTT
NA,TRBV10-3,TRBJ1-6,few,CAISASAGDRNSPLHF,TGTGCCATCAGTGCCAGTGCCGGGGATCGAAATTCACCCCTCCACTTT